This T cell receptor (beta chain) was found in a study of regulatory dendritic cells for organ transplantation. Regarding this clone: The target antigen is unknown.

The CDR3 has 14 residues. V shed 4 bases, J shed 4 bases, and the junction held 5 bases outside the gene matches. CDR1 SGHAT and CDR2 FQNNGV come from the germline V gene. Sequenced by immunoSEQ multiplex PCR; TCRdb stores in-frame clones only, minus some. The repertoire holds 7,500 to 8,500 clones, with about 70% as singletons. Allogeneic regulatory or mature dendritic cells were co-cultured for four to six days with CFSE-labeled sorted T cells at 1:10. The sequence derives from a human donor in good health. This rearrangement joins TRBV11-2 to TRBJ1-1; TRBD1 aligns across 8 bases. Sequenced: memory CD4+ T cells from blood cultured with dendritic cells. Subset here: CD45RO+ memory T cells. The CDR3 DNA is TGTGCCAGCAGCTCCTACAGGGGGGGCACTGAAGCTTTCTTT. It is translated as CASSSYRGGTEAFF.